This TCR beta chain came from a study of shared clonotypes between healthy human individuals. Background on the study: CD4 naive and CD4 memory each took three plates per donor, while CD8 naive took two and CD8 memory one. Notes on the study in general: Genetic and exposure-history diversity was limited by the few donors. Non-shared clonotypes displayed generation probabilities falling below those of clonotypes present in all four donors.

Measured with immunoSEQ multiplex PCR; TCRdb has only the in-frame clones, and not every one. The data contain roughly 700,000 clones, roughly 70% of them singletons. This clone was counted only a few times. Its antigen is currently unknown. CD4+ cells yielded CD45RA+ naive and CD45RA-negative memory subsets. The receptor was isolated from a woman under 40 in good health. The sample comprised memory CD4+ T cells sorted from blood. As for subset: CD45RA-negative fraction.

The CDR3 sequence is CASSIGGGPAFF. The CDR3 region has the DNA TGTGCCAGTAGTATCGGGGGAGGCCCAGCTTTCTTT. The rearrangement uses TRBV19 and TRBJ1-1; TRBD1 is a possible D gene (5 bases). The CDR3 consists of 12 residues. CDR1 and CDR2 from the germline V gene are LNHDA and SQIVND (reference sequence). V was pared by 3 bases and J by 10 bases, with 12 bases between.